Below are 32 T cell receptor beta chains sequenced from a single sample in a study of response to subunit inactivated influenza vaccine. TCRdb reanalysed the RT-PCR reads using MiXCR and keeps one entry per CDR3 protein. The repertoire includes around 300,000 distinct CDR3 sequences, roughly 22% of them detected once, and 10% to 13% sits in the top ten. The material sequenced was PBMCs from blood, taken 21 months after vaccination. Receptors were obtained from a man aged 45-69 years who received an inactivated influenza vaccine.

This clonotype was counted a few times. The J gene is TRBJ2-3, the V gene TRBV4-3, with D uncertain. Looked up from germline, CDR1 is LGHNA and CDR2 is YSLEER. The CDR3 length is 15 residues. V lost 0 bases and J lost 1, with 8 bases in between. The CDR3 is CASSQDLPGTDTQYF. The CDR3, as DNA: TGCGCCAGCAGCCAAGACCTTCCTGGCACAGATACGCAGTATTTT.

In nucleotides, the CDR3 is TGTGCCAGCAGTTACGAACCGGCGTGGGAGAACACTGAAGCTTTCTTT. Residues: CASSYEPAWENTEAFF. V is TRBV6-2 or TRBV6-3 and J is TRBJ1-1; D is undetermined. V lost 2 bases and J 1 base, leaving 14 bases between the germline ends. This CDR3 has 16 residues. CDR1 MNHEY and CDR2 SVGEGT come from the germline V gene.

CDR3 sequence: CASRQIFRNQPQHF. CDR3 nucleotide sequence: TGTGCCAGTAGACAAATTTTCCGCAATCAGCCCCAGCATTTT. The gene calls are TRBV19 and TRBJ1-5, with D unclear. There are 14 residues in the CDR3. With 6 bases removed from V and 2 bases from J, the gap between germline ends came to 11 bases. The germline V gene encodes CDR1 LNHDA and CDR2 SQIVND (reference sequence).

Only a few counts were recorded for this clonotype. The rearrangement joins TRBV18 to TRBJ1-4; D gene uncertain. Trimming removed 3 bases from V and 0 bases from J, with 14 bases in between. This CDR3 has 17 amino acids. Germline V CDR1 and CDR2: KGHSH, LQKENI. The CDR3 nucleotides read TGTGCCAGCTCACCGGTTCCACTCTCTGCAACTAATGAAAAACTGTTTTTT. It yields the protein CASSPVPLSATNEKLFF. Complete variable domain (other parts from reference TRBV18 and TRBJ1-4): NAGVMQNPRHLVRRRGQEARLRCSPMKGHSHVYWYRQLPEEGLKFMVYLQKENIIDESGMPKERFSAEFPKEGPSILRIQQVVRGDSAAYFCASSPVPLSATNEKLFFGSGTQLSVL.

The V gene is TRBV5-4, the J gene TRBJ2-5; D is uncertain. Trimming took off 4 bases at V and 1 base at J, with 17 bases between the two ends. Germline loops: CDR1 SGHNT, CDR2 YYREEE (reference sequence). This CDR3 has 16 amino acids. The CDR3 region is CASSPNPQSLQETQYF. For the CDR3, the DNA is TGTGCCAGCAGCCCGAACCCGCAGTCCCTCCAAGAGACCCAGTACTTC.

The chain is built from TRBV12-3 or TRBV12-4 and TRBJ1-2; tentative D call: TRBD1 (6 bases). V was pared by 4 bases and J by 8 bases, with 14 bases between. The CDR3 sequence is 13 residues long. The CDR3 DNA follows: TGTGCCAGCAGTTCCCCAGGGGTCGGAGGCTACACCTTC. Its protein is CASSSPGVGGYTF.

Comments on this clonotype: Germline is not matched at one junction end, which may reflect a read error. In nucleotides, the CDR3 is TGTGCCACCAGGAGAGAGAGGGACCCTTCTCAGCCCCAGCATTTT. It codes for CATRRERDPSQPQHF. The V gene is TRBV15, the J gene TRBJ1-5; D possibly corresponds to TRBD1 (5 bases). Germline CDR1 LNHNV, CDR2 YYDKDF (reference sequence). The CDR3 contains 15 residues.

This clonotype was detected ten times or more. This chain links TRBV4-2 with TRBJ1-2; unclear D gene. V was pared by 3 bases and J by 0 bases, with 11 bases between. The CDR3 has 15 residues. The germline CDR1 and CDR2 sequences are LGHNA and YNFKEQ. The CDR3 sequence: CASSQRIEANYGYTF. The CDR3 DNA reads as TGTGCCAGCAGCCAGAGAATTGAGGCTAACTATGGCTACACCTTC.

V and J are TRBV15 and TRBJ2-7, with 10 positions matching TRBD1. Germline V CDR1 and CDR2: LNHNV, YYDKDF (reference sequence). The trim removed 3 bases at V and 4 bases at J, leaving 3 bases unmatched. This CDR3 is 14 amino acids long. CDR3 bases: TGTGCCACCAGCAGGACAGGGGGCTTTTACGAGCAGTACTTC. Translating it yields CATSRTGGFYEQYF.

In its sample, this clonotype was seen a few times. J is TRBJ1-1 and V is TRBV12-3 or TRBV12-4, with D uncertain. The CDR3 sequence is 14 residues long. The germline V and J ends were trimmed by 11 bases and 0 bases, with 16 bases remaining between them. CDR3 protein: CALKRAGMNTEAFF. The CDR3, as DNA: TGTGCCTTGAAGCGGGCGGGAATGAACACTGAAGCTTTCTTT.

This chain links TRBV5-1 with TRBJ2-2, with 9 bases that match TRBD1. Germline CDR1 is SGHRS and CDR2 is YFSETQ. Trimming at V came to 4 bases and at J to 7 bases, leaving 8 bases not matched to a gene. The CDR3 extends over 15 amino acids. Here the CDR3 DNA reads TGCGCCAGCAGCAAGGGACAGGGAGACCTCGGGGAGCTGTTTTTT. This codes for CASSKGQGDLGELFF.

The chain couples TRBV20-1 to TRBJ2-7; TRBD1 matches at 9 bases. The CDR3 runs to 13 residues. V was clipped by 6 bases and J by 6 bases; unmatched bases: 9. Germline V gene sequence: CDR1 DFQATT, CDR2 SNEGSKA (reference sequence). The CDR3 loop is CSASGTGKAEQYF. Written as DNA, the CDR3 is TGCAGTGCCTCCGGGACAGGGAAGGCCGAGCAGTACTTC.

In its sample, this clonotype was seen a few times. The chain joins TRBV12-3 or TRBV12-4 to TRBJ1-2, with D unresolved. CDR3 size: 14 residues. Trimming removed 6 bases from V and 1 base from J, with 12 bases in between. Written as DNA, the CDR3 is TGTGCCAGCAGCCCGCGGGGTTTTAACTATGGCTACACCTTC. This sequence encodes CASSPRGFNYGYTF.

This clonotype was picked up a small number of times. The chain uses TRBV6-2 or TRBV6-3 and TRBJ2-7; D perhaps matches TRBD2 (5 bases). Germline CDR1 reads MNHEY; CDR2 reads SVGEGT. Trimming stripped 1 base from V and 2 bases from J, with 12 bases between. This CDR3 has 15 residues. This CDR3 reads CASSYFGGSAYEQYF. Written as DNA, the CDR3 is TGTGCCAGCAGTTACTTCGGAGGATCAGCCTACGAGCAGTACTTC.

This chain links TRBV5-1 with TRBJ2-1; 12 bases map to TRBD2. Germline CDR1 SGHRS, CDR2 YFSETQ. The CDR3 runs 18 residues. The J segment lost 6 bases and the V segment lost 8 bases, leaving 18 bases of the junction unmatched. This CDR3 reads CASRFGLAGGPQSNEQFF. The DNA of the CDR3 is TGCGCCAGTAGGTTTGGCCTAGCGGGAGGGCCCCAGAGCAATGAGCAGTTCTTC.

This chain uses TRBV7-2 with TRBJ1-5; TRBD1 aligns across 7 bases. The CDR3 covers 14 residues. J gave up 4 bases and V 5 bases, and 5 bases lay outside the gene matches. CDR1 is SGHTA, CDR2 FQGNSA, per germline. The CDR3 DNA reads as TGTGCCAGCAGCCCTACGACAGGGAATCAGCCCCAGCATTTT. Protein product: CASSPTTGNQPQHF.

This clonotype was seen only a few times. This chain's CDR3 is CSVVPLRDRAYNEQFF. CDR3 DNA: TGCAGCGTTGTACCTCTCCGGGACAGGGCTTACAATGAGCAGTTCTTC. The gene calls are TRBV29-1 and TRBJ2-1; 9 nucleotides align to TRBD1. In germline, CDR1 is SQVTM, CDR2 ANQGSEA. This CDR3 spans 16 amino acids. J lost 4 bases, V lost 4 bases, and 11 bases had no gene match.

In its sample, this clonotype was seen a few times. V is TRBV12-3 or TRBV12-4 and J is TRBJ1-5; 7 bases align to TRBD1. Unmatched junction bases numbered 3, after V lost 2 bases and J lost 5 bases. The CDR3 is 14 amino acids. CDR3 loop: CASSLWDSDQPQHF. The CDR3 nucleotides read TGTGCCAGCAGTTTATGGGACAGCGATCAGCCCCAGCATTTT.

In nucleotides, the CDR3 is TGCAGTGCTAGAGATGAACTAGCGGGAGACCGCTGGACAGATACGCAGTATTTT. Amino acids: CSARDELAGDRWTDTQYF. V usage is TRBV20-1 and J usage is TRBJ2-3, with 11 bases aligning to TRBD2. Germline lookup yields CDR1 DFQATT and CDR2 SNEGSKA (reference sequence). This CDR3 is built from 18 residues. The V gene end was trimmed by 0 bases and the J gene end by 3 bases; junction bases not matched to a gene: 11.

This clonotype was seen more than once but under ten times. This chain links TRBV20-1 with TRBJ1-5; 7 bases match TRBD1. CDR3 length equals 17 residues. Germline trimming cut 3 bases from V and 0 bases from J; bases unmatched to any gene: 11. CDR1 is DFQATT, CDR2 SNEGSKA, per germline (reference sequence). The CDR3: CSARNRDRPYSNQPQHF. Here the CDR3 DNA reads TGCAGTGCTAGGAACCGGGACAGACCGTATAGCAATCAGCCCCAGCATTTT.

This clonotype was seen a few times. This sequence joins TRBV4-3 and TRBJ1-2; possibly TRBD1 for D (6 bases). The CDR3 consists of 13 residues. V lost 1 base and J lost 5, with 8 bases in between. Germline values: CDR1 LGHNA, CDR2 YSLEER. This CDR3 is CASSQGTEYGYTF. As DNA, the CDR3 is TGCGCCAGCAGCCAAGGGACAGAGTATGGCTACACCTTC.

This clonotype came up a few times. This chain uses TRBV7-9 with TRBJ2-3, with D unresolved. In germline, CDR1 is SEHNR, CDR2 FQNEAQ (reference sequence). The V end was cut by 8 bases, the J end by 6 bases, with 15 bases between. The CDR3 is 13 residues long. The CDR3 loop reads CASVGILGDTQYF. For the CDR3, the DNA is TGTGCCAGCGTGGGGATCCTAGGTGATACGCAGTATTTT.

The CDR3, as DNA: TGCAGCGCGACTAGCGGGACTAGCTCCTACAATGAGCAGTTCTTC. It is translated as CSATSGTSSYNEQFF. The chain combines TRBV29-1 with TRBJ2-1, with 11 bases aligning to TRBD2. The germline CDR1 and CDR2 sequences are SQVTM and ANQGSEA. The CDR3 length is 15 residues. With 7 bases clipped from V and 0 bases from J, the junction kept 5 bases outside the gene matches.

This clonotype has more than one count but fewer than ten. The chain uses TRBV15 and TRBJ1-1, with TRBD1 as a possible D gene (5 bases). The germline gives CDR1 LNHNV, CDR2 YYDKDF (reference sequence). V was shortened by 1 base and J by 4 bases, with 10 bases between the two germline ends. The CDR3 spans 14 residues. The CDR3 nucleotides are TGTGCCACCAGCAGAGGTCCAGGGAGCACTGAAGCTTTCTTT. Protein: CATSRGPGSTEAFF.

The chain is built from TRBV29-1 and TRBJ2-7; D uncertain. The V end was cut by 5 bases, the J end by 1 base, with 12 bases between. This CDR3 region has 13 residues. Looked up from germline, CDR1 is SQVTM and CDR2 is ANQGSEA. Here the CDR3 reads CSVQSPRSYEQYF. In nucleotides, the CDR3 is TGCAGCGTTCAAAGCCCTCGTTCCTACGAGCAGTACTTC.

The chain uses TRBV5-5 and TRBJ1-5; D perhaps matches TRBD1 (6 bases). Trimming took 4 bases from V and 11 from J, leaving 25 bases between them. Per germline, CDR1 SGHKS and CDR2 YYEKEE (reference sequence). The CDR3 runs 16 residues. The CDR3: CASSAFVEGGPRTQHF. The CDR3 nucleotides are TGTGCCAGCAGCGCCTTTGTAGAGGGGGGCCCCAGGACCCAGCATTTT.

This clonotype has a handful of counts. V and J are TRBV2 and TRBJ2-1, with 11 bases that match TRBD2. The CDR3 totals 14 residues. With V trimmed by 7 bases and J by 4 bases, 3 bases remained unmatched. The V gene's germline CDR1 is SNHLY and CDR2 FYNNEI. CDR3 sequence (DNA): TGTGCCAGCACCGGGACTAGCGGATACAATGAGCAGTTCTTC. It codes for CASTGTSGYNEQFF.

This clonotype was seen only a few times. The CDR3 DNA follows: TGTGCCAGCAGCTTAGTGGCTGAGACCCAGTACTTC. Translating it yields CASSLVAETQYF. The chain is built from TRBV7-2 and TRBJ2-5; unclear D gene. The germline V and J ends were trimmed by 1 base and 5 bases, with 5 bases remaining between them. This CDR3 comprises 12 residues. Germline V gives CDR1 SGHTA, CDR2 FQGNSA.

This clonotype was counted between two and nine times. This chain joins TRBV29-1 and TRBJ2-2; D call uncertain. CDR1 and CDR2 from the germline V gene are SQVTM and ANQGSEA. The V gene lost 3 bases and the J gene lost 4 bases, with 6 bases spanning the gap. The CDR3 length is 12 residues. CDR3 residues: CSVDVGTGELFF. CDR3 nucleotides: TGCAGCGTTGATGTAGGCACCGGGGAGCTGTTTTTT.

This clonotype has just a few counts. V usage is TRBV15 and J usage is TRBJ1-6; D gene uncertain. CDR3 size: 16 residues. CDR1 and CDR2 from the germline V gene are LNHNV and YYDKDF (reference sequence). Trimming stripped 0 bases from V and 0 bases from J, with 6 bases between. The CDR3 reads CATSRERSSYNSPLHF. The CDR3 DNA sequence: TGTGCCACCAGCAGAGAGAGGAGCTCCTATAATTCACCCCTCCACTTT.

This rearrangement joins TRBV20-1 to TRBJ1-2, with 8 nucleotides matching TRBD1. There are 18 residues in the CDR3. Germline CDR1 reads DFQATT; CDR2 reads SNEGSKA (reference sequence). V shed 3 bases and J 4 bases; nucleotides not matched to a gene: 19. The chain's CDR3 is CSARIPLLGRGPGYGYTF. The CDR3 DNA is TGCAGTGCTAGGATCCCCCTCCTAGGCAGGGGGCCTGGCTATGGCTACACCTTC.

This chain joins TRBV9 and TRBJ1-2; 7 bases match TRBD1. Germline-derived CDR1 and CDR2 are SGDLS and YYNGEE. V gave up 0 bases and J gave up 7 bases; unmatched junction bases: 3. This CDR3 has 13 amino acids. The CDR3 DNA sequence: TGTGCCAGCAGCGTAGGAAGGGGGCCTGGCTACACCTTC. This codes for CASSVGRGPGYTF.